The source of this T cell receptor (beta chain) is a study of blood T cell repertoires in COVID-19. Overall study: Collection of acute and convalescent COVID-19 samples took place in the United States, Italy and Spain.

Authors' methods: Estimated nucleated cell counts came from reference gene primer amplification. Some clones are missing from TCRdb's copy, which holds only in-frame ones; the method was immunoSEQ multiplex PCR. V and J calls and clone size are copied from that table; D and trimming were computed from the DNA. The sample includes some 90,000 clones, 70% to 85% of them seen just once. With 9 bases clipped from V and 4 bases from J, the junction kept 4 bases outside the gene matches. The CDR3 consists of 13 residues. Germline CDR1 is ENHRY and CDR2 is SYGVKD. This receptor was obtained from a man aged 65 to 79 with active or convalescent COVID-19. The chain combines TRBV10-3 with TRBJ2-2, with 8 bases aligning to TRBD1. Source material: peripheral blood. The CDR3 is CAMRQGSTGELFF. The DNA of the CDR3 is TGTGCCATGCGACAGGGGTCCACCGGGGAGCTGTTTTTT.